This T cell receptor beta chain was sequenced during a study of shared clonotypes between healthy human individuals (dated by TCRdb to between 2020 and 2021). About the full investigation: The cohort included three men and a couple of women between 18 and 49 years of age. For each donor, three plates each were used for CD4 naive and CD4 memory, two plates were used for CD8 naive, and one plate was used for CD8 memory. To estimate repertoire size and how much clonotypes are shared between individuals, the study performed deep sequencing of blood TCR repertoires from a handful of healthy adults. To increase sequencing depth and limit assay-specific biases, TCR repertoire library preparation and sequencing were carried out by different laboratories using diverse techniques. Leukapheresis yielded between about 0.94 and 8.9 billion PBMCs per donor.

Turning to this clone: The antigen it recognizes is unknown. It has no much larger one-base neighbor in the sample; base qualities were not kept.

From cysteine to phenylalanine, the CDR3 is 15 amino acids long. Only the CDR3 DNA stays, 45 bases, in frame from base 1. For CDR1 and CDR2, the germline V gene lists SGHTA and FQGNSA. The junction shows trimming of 6 bases on V and 3 bases on J, plus 14 bases between the germline ends. Donors were healthy HIV-negative adults with no recently reported acute infections or vaccinations. All donors were Caucasian adults living in Nashville, Tennessee, USA. CD4+ T cells were enriched by magnetic negative selection; naive cells were then positively selected on CD45RA, and the negative fraction formed the memory subset. Blood was obtained by leukapheresis, after which PBMCs were separated by Ficoll-Histopaque density gradient centrifugation and cryopreserved in liquid nitrogen vapor phase. Analytical flow cytometry was used to check the purity and quantity of every magnetically sorted T cell population. Genomic DNA was isolated from every sorted fraction and measured by UV absorbance on a Nanodrop 2000c.

Using the deep immunoSEQ assay, TCR CDR3 regions were amplified from genomic DNA by multiplex PCR. Extracted genomic DNA from each cell subset was spread evenly across all wells of several immunoSEQ 96-well plates, with each plate serving as a replicate. For sorted subsets, around 200 ng genomic DNA, equal to 30,000 or so T cell genomes, was loaded into each replicate PCR. Purified libraries were measured with a Qubit 3.0 fluorometer, size-checked on a Bioanalyzer 2100, and measured again with the KAPA Library Quantification kit. Every immunoSEQ 96-well plate was sequenced on a separate single-read 150-cycle Illumina NextSeq 550 flow cell. The paper's processing steps were these. Because only junctional sequences without quality scores were contained in the immunoSEQ output, filtering matching that applied to full-length reads could not be performed. Sequences were annotated with PyIR, a Python wrapper for IgBLAST v1.9, using IMGT germline references to assign V/J genes and CDR3. Any read was removed if the V/J assignment was weak (E-value above 1e-6), the CDR3 was missing, or the read contained stop codons, out-of-frame junctions, or ambiguous translated residues. V3J clonotypes were defined by identical inferred V gene, J gene, and CDR3 amino acid sequence. Percentage overlap between repertoires was computed as shared unique clonotypes divided by the size of the smaller repertoire. Repertoire richness was assessed with RTK rarefaction, the Chao1 estimator, and Recon v2.1 estimates of unobserved clonotypes. Generation probabilities for all TCRbeta clonotypes obtained by the gDNA method from a handful of donors were computed using OLGA. Imported from immuneACCESS, the table was reduced by TCRdb to in-frame sequences with V and J called. These copies leave out some clones; in studies compared against another copy, an unresolved V gene accounts for under half, and the cause of the remainder is not known. D and trimming come from the DNA, and the V and J calls and clone size come from that table. Present in this sample are about a million clones, 70% to 80% of which were seen just once. Of the sample, about 1.5% is held by the ten largest clones.

Paper-wide results and their limitations: The genetic and exposure-history diversity represented was limited by the small number of donors. Estimated clonotype richness was generally larger for naive than for memory subsets. Sharing across several donors was observed for around 5% of naive CD4, under 4% of naive CD8, 2.3% of memory CD4, and around 0.4% of memory CD8 clonotypes. Rarefaction of sorted-subset datasets indicated incomplete sequencing despite the large sequencing depth. Higher generation probabilities were observed for clonotypes shared by all four sorted-subset donors than for non-shared clonotypes. Based on pairwise subsampling, the degree of clonotype sharing among donors was expected to be affected by sequencing depth. Sampling was restricted to blood, and TCR repertoires in tissue are likely to differ from TCR repertoires in blood.

The chain couples TRBV7-2 to TRBJ2-2; TRBD1 could be the D gene, as 6 bases match. The specimen was memory CD4+ T cells sorted from blood. The cell subset or site label, as the study defines it: CD45RA-negative fraction. This receptor was obtained from a man younger than 35 in good health. Here the CDR3 is given as CASRRGGLHTGELFF. DNA sequence: TGTGCCAGCAGGAGAGGGGGTCTACACACCGGGGAGCTGTTTTTT. With the rest looked up from the reference TRBV7-2 and TRBJ2-2 genes rather than sequenced, the full variable domain is GAGVSQSPSNKVTEKGKDVELRCDPISGHTALYWYRQSLGQGLEFLIYFQGNSAPDKSGLPSDRFSAERTGGSVSTLTIQRTQQEDSAVYLCASRRGGLHTGELFFGEGSRLTVL.